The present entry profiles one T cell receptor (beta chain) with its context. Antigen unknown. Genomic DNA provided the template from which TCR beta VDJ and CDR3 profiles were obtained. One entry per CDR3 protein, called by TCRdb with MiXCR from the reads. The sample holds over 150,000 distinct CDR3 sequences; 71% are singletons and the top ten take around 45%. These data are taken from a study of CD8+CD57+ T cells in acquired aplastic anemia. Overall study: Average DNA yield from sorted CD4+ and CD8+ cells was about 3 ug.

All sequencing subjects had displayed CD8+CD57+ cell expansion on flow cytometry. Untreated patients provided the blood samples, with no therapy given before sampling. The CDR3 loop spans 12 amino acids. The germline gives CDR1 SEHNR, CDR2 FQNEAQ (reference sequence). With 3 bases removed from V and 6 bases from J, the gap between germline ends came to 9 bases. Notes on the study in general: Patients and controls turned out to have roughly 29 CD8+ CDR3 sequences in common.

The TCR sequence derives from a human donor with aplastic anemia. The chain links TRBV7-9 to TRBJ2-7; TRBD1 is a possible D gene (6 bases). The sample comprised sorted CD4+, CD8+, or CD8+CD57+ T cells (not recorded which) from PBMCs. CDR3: CASSLIGGEQYF. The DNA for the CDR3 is TGTGCCAGCAGCTTGATAGGGGGCGAGCAGTACTTC.